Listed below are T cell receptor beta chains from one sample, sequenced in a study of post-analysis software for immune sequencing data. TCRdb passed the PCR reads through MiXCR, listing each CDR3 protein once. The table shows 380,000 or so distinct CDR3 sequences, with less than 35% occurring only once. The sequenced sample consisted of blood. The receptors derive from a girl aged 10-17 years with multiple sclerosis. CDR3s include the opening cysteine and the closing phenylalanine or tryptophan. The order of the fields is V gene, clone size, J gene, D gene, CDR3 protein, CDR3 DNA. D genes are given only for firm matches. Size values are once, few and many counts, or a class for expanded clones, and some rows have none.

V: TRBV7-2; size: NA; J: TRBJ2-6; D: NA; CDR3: CASSPAFSGANVLTF; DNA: TGTGCCAGCAGCCCGGCATTCTCTGGGGCCAACGTCCTGACTTTC
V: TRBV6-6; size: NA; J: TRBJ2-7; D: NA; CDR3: CASAPGLGYEQYF; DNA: TGTGCCAGCGCACCGGGACTTGGTTACGAGCAGTACTTC
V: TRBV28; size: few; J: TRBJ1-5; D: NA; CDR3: CAGSSDTYSNQPQHF; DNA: TGTGCCGGCAGTTCAGACACCTATAGCAATCAGCCCCAGCATTTT
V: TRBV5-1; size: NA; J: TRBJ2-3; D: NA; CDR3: CASTLTAGATDTQYF; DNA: TGCGCCAGCACCCTGACGGCAGGGGCCACAGATACGCAGTATTTT
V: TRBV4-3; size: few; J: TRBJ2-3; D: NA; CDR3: CASSQDLALVTDTQYF; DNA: TGCGCCAGCAGCCAAGATCTTGCCCTAGTGACAGATACGCAGTATTTT
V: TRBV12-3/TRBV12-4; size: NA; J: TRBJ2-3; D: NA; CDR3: CARSPDTQYF; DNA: TGTGCCAGGAGCCCAGATACGCAGTATTTT
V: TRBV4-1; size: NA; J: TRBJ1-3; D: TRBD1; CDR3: CASSDSLRDREGNTIYF; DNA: TGCGCCAGCAGTGATTCCCTCCGGGACAGGGAGGGAAACACCATATATTTT
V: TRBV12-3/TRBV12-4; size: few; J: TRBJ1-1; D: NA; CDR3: CASLSREAFF; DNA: TGTGCCAGCCTATCCCGTGAAGCTTTCTTT
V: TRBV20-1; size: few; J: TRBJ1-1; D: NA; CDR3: CSARVRSEAFF; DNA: TGCAGTGCTAGAGTTCGGTCTGAAGCTTTCTTT
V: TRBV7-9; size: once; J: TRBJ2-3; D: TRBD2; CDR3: CASSSIVPRGGLNTDTQYF; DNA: TGTGCCAGCAGCTCAATAGTCCCCCGCGGGGGACTTAACACAGATACGCAGTATTTT
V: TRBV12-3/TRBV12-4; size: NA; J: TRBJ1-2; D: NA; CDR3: CASSPTGGHHYGYTF; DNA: TGTGCCAGCAGTCCGACAGGTGGGCATCACTATGGCTACACCTTC
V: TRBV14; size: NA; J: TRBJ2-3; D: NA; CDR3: CASSQDSAIRQQDTQYF; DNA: TGTGCCAGCAGCCAAGACTCGGCAATCCGGCAACAAGATACGCAGTATTTT
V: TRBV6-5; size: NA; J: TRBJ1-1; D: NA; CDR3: CASSYSYFGNTEAFF; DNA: TGTGCCAGCAGTTACTCCTATTTTGGGAACACTGAAGCTTTCTTT
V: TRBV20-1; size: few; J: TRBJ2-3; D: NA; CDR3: CSARDKGGVSDTQYF; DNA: TGCAGTGCTAGAGATAAGGGGGGAGTGTCAGATACGCAGTATTTT
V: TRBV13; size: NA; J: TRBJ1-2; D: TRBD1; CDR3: CASSSGQPAGGYTF; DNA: TGTGCCAGCAGCTCGGGACAGCCGGCGGGAGGCTACACCTTC
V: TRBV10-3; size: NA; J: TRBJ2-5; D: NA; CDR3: CAISEQRGTQETQYF; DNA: TGTGCCATCAGTGAGCAACGGGGGACCCAAGAGACCCAGTACTTC
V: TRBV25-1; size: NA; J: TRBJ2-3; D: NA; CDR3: CARGGDRCTDTQYF; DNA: TGTGCCAGAGGGGGGGATCGATGCACAGATACGCAGTATTTT
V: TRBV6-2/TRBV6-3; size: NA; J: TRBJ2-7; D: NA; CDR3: CASSYPRDARIEQYF; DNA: TGTGCCAGCAGTTACCCTAGGGACGCGCGGATCGAGCAGTACTTC
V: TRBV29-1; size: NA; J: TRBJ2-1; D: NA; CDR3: CSIVGGSHNEQFF; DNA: TGCAGCATAGTTGGAGGGTCCCACAATGAGCAGTTCTTC
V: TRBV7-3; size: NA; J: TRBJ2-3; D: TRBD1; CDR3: CASSLIKTGEGTDTQYF; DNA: TGTGCCAGCAGCTTAATTAAAACAGGGGAAGGAACAGATACGCAGTATTTT
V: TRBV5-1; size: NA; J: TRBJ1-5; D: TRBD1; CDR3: CASSVGTGLNQPQHF; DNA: TGCGCCAGCAGCGTGGGGACAGGGCTCAATCAGCCCCAGCATTTT
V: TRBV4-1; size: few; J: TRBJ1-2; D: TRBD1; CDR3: CASSPGGQSYYGYTF; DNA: TGCGCCAGCAGCCCGGGGGGACAGTCCTACTATGGCTACACCTTC
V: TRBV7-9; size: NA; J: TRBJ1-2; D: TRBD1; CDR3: CASSLFRDRGVGYTF; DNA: TGTGCCAGCAGCTTGTTTAGGGACAGGGGAGTTGGCTACACCTTC
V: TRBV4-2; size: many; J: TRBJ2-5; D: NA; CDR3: CASSQGPRETQYF; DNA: TGTGCCAGCAGCCAAGGGCCTCGGGAGACCCAGTACTTC
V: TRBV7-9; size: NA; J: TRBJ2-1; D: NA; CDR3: CASSLVAGGDTNEQFF; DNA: TGTGCCAGCAGCTTAGTAGCAGGGGGGGATACCAATGAGCAGTTCTTC
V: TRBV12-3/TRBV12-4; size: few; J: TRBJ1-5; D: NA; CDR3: CASSLVPLEFYCNQPQHF; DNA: TGTGCCAGCAGTTTAGTCCCGCTGGAATTTTATTGCAATCAGCCCCAGCATTTT
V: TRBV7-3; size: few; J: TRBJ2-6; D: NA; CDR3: CASSLNGGALRISGANVLTF; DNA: TGTGCCAGCAGCTTAAACGGCGGAGCCCTCCGAATCTCTGGGGCCAACGTCCTGACTTTC
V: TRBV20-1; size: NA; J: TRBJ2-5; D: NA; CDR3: CSARSGLRGETQYF; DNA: TGCAGTGCTAGATCCGGACTCCGGGGAGAGACCCAGTACTTC
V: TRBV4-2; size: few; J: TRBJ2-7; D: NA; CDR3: CASSQEAEAEQYF; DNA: TGTGCCAGCAGCCAAGAGGCGGAAGCCGAGCAGTACTTC